Following are 29 T cell receptor beta chains from one sample sequenced in a study of shared clonotypes between healthy human individuals. Produced via immunoSEQ multiplex PCR; TCRdb's table is partial and in-frame only. The sample contains a few million clones, 85% to 95% of which appear only once. The sample taken for sequencing was naive CD4+ T cells sorted from blood. Subset indicated: CD45RA+ positively selected. Receptors originate from a man between 18 and 35 years old in good health.

The CDR3 is CASSLVWVEETQYF. The CDR3 DNA follows: TGTGCCAGCAGCTTAGTATGGGTGGAAGAGACCCAGTACTTC. The rearrangement uses TRBV7-2 and TRBJ2-5; D remains unclear. In germline, CDR1 is SGHTA, CDR2 FQGNSA. V gave up 1 base and J gave up 3 bases, with 9 bases separating them. CDR3 length equals 14 residues.

The gene calls are TRBV6-1 and TRBJ2-5, with D unclear. CDR3 size: 15 residues. Germline lookup yields CDR1 MNHNS and CDR2 SASEGT. Trimming cost V 0 bases and J 4 bases, with 12 bases left between them. As DNA, the CDR3 is TGTGCCAGCAGTGAAGCGAAAGGGTTCGGAGAGACCCAGTACTTC. Translating gives CASSEAKGFGETQYF.

The rearrangement joins TRBV6-1 to TRBJ2-7; 8 bases fit TRBD2. The V segment lost 7 bases and the J segment 0 bases; nucleotides outside the gene matches: 8. Per the germline V gene, CDR1 is MNHNS and CDR2 is SASEGT. The CDR3 runs to 15 residues. The CDR3: CASIEVAGYSYEQYF. In DNA form, the CDR3 reads TGTGCCAGCATCGAAGTAGCGGGATACTCCTACGAGCAGTACTTC.

The CDR3: CASSYRNDRGKGGYTF. The CDR3 coding sequence is TGTGCCAGCAGCTATAGAAACGACAGGGGGAAAGGTGGCTACACCTTC. The J gene is TRBJ1-2, the V gene TRBV7-9, with TRBD1 identical over 9 bases. Looked up from germline, CDR1 is SEHNR and CDR2 is FQNEAQ (reference sequence). The CDR3 sequence is 16 residues long. Germline trimming cut 4 bases from V and 7 bases from J; bases unmatched to any gene: 13.

The chain has TRBV5-1 and TRBJ1-2; D is possibly TRBD1 (5 bases). This CDR3 region has 15 residues. In germline, CDR1 is SGHRS, CDR2 YFSETQ. V was trimmed by 3 bases and J by 3 bases, leaving 15 bases between them. CDR3 nucleotides: TGCGCCAGCAGCTGGGGGTCGGGGAGAGACTATGGCTACACCTTC. Translated: CASSWGSGRDYGYTF.

The CDR3 DNA is TGTGCCAGCAGCTTAGACCCAGGGGGCGGCGAGCAGTACTTC. Its translation: CASSLDPGGGEQYF. V gene TRBV7-2 combines with J gene TRBJ2-7; 8 nucleotides line up with TRBD1. CDR1 is SGHTA, CDR2 FQGNSA, per germline. This CDR3 has 14 residues. V was pared by 1 base and J by 6 bases, with 5 bases of the junction left unmatched.

The chain is built from TRBV7-9 and TRBJ2-3; D may correspond to TRBD1 or TRBD2 (6 bases each). Germline CDR1 SEHNR, CDR2 FQNEAQ (reference sequence). Trimming shortened V by 3 bases and J by 3 bases, and 13 bases separated the two germline ends. CDR3 length equals 15 residues. The DNA of the CDR3 is TGTGCCAGCAGCTTCCGGGGGCTGAGAACAGATACGCAGTATTTT. It encodes CASSFRGLRTDTQYF. The full variable domain, completed using reference TRBV7-9 and TRBJ2-3, is DTGVSQNPRHKITKRGQNVTFRCDPISEHNRLYWYRQTLGQGPEFLTYFQNEAQLEKSRLLSDRFSAERPKGSFSTLEIQRTEQGDSAMYLCASSFRGLRTDTQYFGPGTRLTVL.

The gene calls are TRBV5-8 and TRBJ2-4; 11 positions agree with TRBD1. CDR3 length: 18 amino acids. The germline CDR1 and CDR2 sequences are SGHTS and YDEGEE. Germline trimming cut 2 bases from V and 1 base from J; bases unmatched to any gene: 8. CDR3 protein: CASSFSDRGRLAKNIQYF. Written as DNA, the CDR3 is TGTGCCAGCAGCTTCTCGGACAGGGGGCGACTTGCCAAAAACATTCAGTACTTC. Variable domain in full (rest from reference TRBV5-8 and TRBJ2-4): EAGVTQSPTHLIKTRGQQATLRCSPISGHTSVYWYQQALGLGLQFLLWYDEGEERNRGNFPPRFSGRQFPNYSSELNVNALELEDSALYLCASSFSDRGRLAKNIQYFGAGTRLSVL.

The chain combines TRBV5-1 with TRBJ2-3; 9 bases align to TRBD2. V lost 6 bases, J lost 2 bases, and 4 bases stayed unmatched. CDR3 length: 14 residues. The germline V gene encodes CDR1 SGHRS and CDR2 YFSETQ. The CDR3 protein is CASNLAGHTDTQYF. For the CDR3, the DNA is TGCGCCAGCAATCTAGCGGGACACACAGATACGCAGTATTTT.

This sequence joins TRBV14 and TRBJ1-1; 9 bases are a match to TRBD1. Germline-derived CDR1 and CDR2 are SGHDN and FVKESK. This CDR3 region has 16 residues. Trimming at V came to 4 bases and at J to 3 bases, leaving 9 bases not matched to a gene. CDR3 in DNA: TGTGCCAGCAGCCCCAATACAGGGGGCAAGGACACTGAAGCTTTCTTT. This encodes CASSPNTGGKDTEAFF.

This chain connects TRBV18 to TRBJ1-3; D gene ambiguous. Trimming removed 3 bases at V and 0 bases at J, with 6 bases between. Germline CDR1 KGHSH, CDR2 LQKENI. The CDR3 spans 14 residues. The CDR3 DNA sequence: TGTGCCAGCTCACCCACTCTCTCTGGAAACACCATATATTTT. Its protein product is CASSPTLSGNTIYF.

V is TRBV28 and J is TRBJ2-4; D possibly uses TRBD1 or TRBD2 (6 bases each). The germline V and J ends were trimmed by 7 bases and 7 bases, with 11 bases remaining between them. The CDR3 sequence is 12 residues long. CDR1 MDHEN and CDR2 SYDVKM come from the germline V gene. CDR3 DNA sequence: TGTGCCAGCACGGGGGCAGGGAACATTCAGTACTTC. Amino acid sequence: CASTGAGNIQYF.

V usage is TRBV5-4 and J usage is TRBJ2-2, with D possibly called TRBD1 or TRBD2 (5 bases each). Germline V CDR1 and CDR2: SGHNT, YYREEE (reference sequence). V was trimmed by 2 bases and J by 4 bases, leaving 9 bases between them. The length of the CDR3 is 14 residues. The CDR3 spells CASSFGDGTGELFF. The CDR3 DNA reads as TGTGCCAGCAGCTTCGGGGACGGCACCGGGGAGCTGTTTTTT.

This chain links TRBV19 with TRBJ2-1, with D possibly being TRBD2 (6 bases). CDR1 and CDR2 from the germline V gene are LNHDA and SQIVND (reference sequence). The V and J ends lost 5 bases and 0 bases respectively, with 11 bases between them. The CDR3 sequence is 15 residues long. The CDR3 here is CASSDQGLSYNEQFF. The DNA of the CDR3 is TGTGCCAGTAGTGATCAGGGACTCTCCTACAATGAGCAGTTCTTC.

CDR3 in amino acids: CASSIAPTGHNEQFF. In nucleotides, the CDR3 is TGTGCCAGTAGTATAGCCCCAACTGGCCACAATGAGCAGTTCTTC. V gene TRBV19 combines with J gene TRBJ2-1; D not certain. The CDR3 has 15 residues. V lost 1 base and J 5 bases, leaving 12 bases between the germline ends. In germline, CDR1 is LNHDA, CDR2 SQIVND (reference sequence).

In this sample, this clone turned up once. J is TRBJ1-1 and V is TRBV28, with a weak D call TRBD1 (6 bases). CDR1 is MDHEN and CDR2 is SYDVKM in the germline V gene. CDR3 length equals 13 residues. Trimming pared 6 bases from V and 8 bases from J, leaving 16 bases between. CDR3 sequence (DNA): TGTGCCAGCAGCAAAATGCGGGGGGCCGAAGCTTTCTTT. Its protein product is CASSKMRGAEAFF.

This chain uses TRBV18 with TRBJ1-1; no firm D call. The CDR3 extends over 15 amino acids. The V gene's germline CDR1 is KGHSH and CDR2 LQKENI. Between the trimmed V and J ends, which lost 0 bases and 0 bases, there was a span of 8 bases. The CDR3 sequence: CASSPPMALNTEAFF. DNA of the CDR3: TGTGCCAGCTCACCACCTATGGCTCTGAACACTGAAGCTTTCTTT.

This chain uses TRBV9 with TRBJ1-6; 10 bases map to TRBD1. Germline values: CDR1 SGDLS, CDR2 YYNGEE. With 4 bases clipped from V and 10 bases from J, the junction kept 5 bases outside the gene matches. The CDR3 has 14 amino acids. The CDR3 sequence: CASSPGQGQSPLHF. In DNA, the CDR3 is TGTGCCAGCAGCCCGGGACAGGGGCAGTCACCCCTCCACTTT.

The chain employs TRBV29-1 and TRBJ2-7; tentatively, D is TRBD2 (6 bases). CDR1 is SQVTM and CDR2 is ANQGSEA in the germline V gene. Trimming took off 4 bases at V and 7 bases at J, with 14 bases between the two ends. This CDR3 is built from 12 residues. The CDR3 reads CSVVRELGEQYF. The CDR3 bases are TGCAGCGTTGTCCGGGAGTTGGGAGAGCAGTACTTC.

The rearrangement uses TRBV5-4 and TRBJ1-1, with no clear D. V lost 0 bases to trimming and J lost 4 bases, with 7 bases between them. Germline CDR1 reads SGHNT; CDR2 reads YYREEE (reference sequence). The CDR3 is 13 residues long. The CDR3 protein is CASSLERFTEAFF. The CDR3 DNA reads TGTGCCAGCAGCTTGGAACGGTTCACTGAAGCTTTCTTT.

The chain has TRBV5-4 and TRBJ1-1; D is uncertain. The germline V gene has CDR1 SGHNT and CDR2 YYREEE (reference sequence). V lost 6 bases to trimming and J lost 0 bases, with 15 bases between them. CDR3 length equals 15 residues. The CDR3 loop is CASNDQASLNTEAFF. CDR3 bases: TGTGCCAGCAATGACCAGGCCTCCTTGAACACTGAAGCTTTCTTT.

The chain combines TRBV9 with TRBJ1-4; 7 bases align to TRBD1. The length of the CDR3 is 16 residues. Germline V gene sequence: CDR1 SGDLS, CDR2 YYNGEE. J lost 0 bases, V lost 4 bases, and 6 bases had no gene match. The DNA for the CDR3 is TGTGCCAGCAGCCGAACAGACAGGGCAACTAATGAAAAACTGTTTTTT. As protein: CASSRTDRATNEKLFF.

This chain links TRBV28 with TRBJ1-1, with 7 bases that match TRBD1. The CDR3 consists of 14 residues. J gave up 4 bases and V 4 bases, and 6 bases lay outside the gene matches. Germline loops: CDR1 MDHEN, CDR2 SYDVKM. The CDR3 spells CASSSHYRGTEAFF. CDR3 DNA sequence: TGTGCCAGCAGTTCCCATTACAGGGGCACTGAAGCTTTCTTT.

The rearrangement links TRBV13 to TRBJ2-7, with 8 bases fitting TRBD2. The germline V gene has CDR1 PRHDT and CDR2 FYEKMQ (reference sequence). This CDR3 region has 11 residues. Trimming took 10 bases from V and 12 from J; bases not matched to a gene: 11. The CDR3 bases are TGTGCCACCACCGCCATCGGGAGGGCGTACTTC. Translation gives CATTAIGRAYF.

Worth noting for this clone: This CDR3 is also generated by other DNA sequences in the sample. The V and J genes are TRBV5-6 and TRBJ1-2; no firm D call. Germline CDR1 reads SGHDT; CDR2 reads YYEEEE. This CDR3 is 14 amino acids long. Trimming cost V 0 bases and J 0 bases, with 6 bases left between them. CDR3 sequence: CASSLDRSNYGYTF. CDR3 nucleotides: TGTGCCAGCAGCTTGGATAGATCTAACTATGGCTACACCTTC.

The V and J genes are TRBV6-6 and TRBJ2-1; D perhaps matches TRBD2 (5 bases). Germline V lookup: CDR1 MNHNY, CDR2 SVGAGI (reference sequence). Trimming stripped 6 bases from V and 6 bases from J, with 15 bases between. CDR3 size: 14 residues. CDR3 in amino acids: CASSLAAVSNEQFF. The CDR3 DNA is TGTGCCAGCAGCCTAGCAGCCGTCTCCAATGAGCAGTTCTTC.

This rearrangement joins TRBV4-1 to TRBJ2-5; TRBD2 matches 10 bases. Germline V CDR1 and CDR2: MGHRA, YSYEKL. The length of the CDR3 is 19 residues. The V segment lost 0 bases and the J segment 0 bases; nucleotides outside the gene matches: 10. The CDR3 is CASSQDRVAGGSYQETQYF. CDR3 DNA: TGCGCCAGCAGCCAAGATCGGGTAGCGGGGGGCTCGTACCAAGAGACCCAGTACTTC.

CDR3 sequence reads: CASSARTSGQETQYF. In DNA form, the CDR3 reads TGTGCCAGCAGCGCCCGGACTAGTGGCCAAGAGACCCAGTACTTC. The V gene is TRBV11-2, the J gene TRBJ2-5; 7 bases agree with TRBD2. The CDR3 contains 15 residues. Germline V gene data show CDR1 as SGHAT and CDR2 as FQNNGV. V gave up 5 bases and J gave up 1 base; unmatched junction bases: 7.

The gene calls are TRBV11-2 and TRBJ2-2, with a tentative D call TRBD1 (6 bases). The germline gives CDR1 SGHAT, CDR2 FQNNGV. The CDR3 has 14 amino acids. V gave up 5 bases and J gave up 5 bases, with 12 bases separating them. The CDR3 reads CASSPQGFTGELFF. The CDR3 region has the DNA TGTGCCAGCAGCCCGCAGGGGTTTACCGGGGAGCTGTTTTTT.